This T cell receptor (beta chain) was retrieved from a study of T cell changes during pregnancy in multiple sclerosis (dated by TCRdb to between 2018 and 2021). For the wider study: The study examined how the T cell repertoire changed over the course of pregnancy in women with multiple sclerosis.

A remark on this clone: Its recognized antigen is unknown. No much larger clone exists at a distance of one base, and base qualities are not known.

The library was produced with the immunoSEQ multiplex PCR assay. The clones in this table, taken by TCRdb from immuneACCESS, are in-frame only. Not every clone is retained; where verified, under half of the shortfall comes from an unresolved V gene, and the cause of the rest is unknown. In all, the sample holds fewer than 110,000 clones, and more than 85% of those were seen once. The top ten hold approximately 3.4% of the sample. Including cysteine and phenylalanine, the CDR3 has 15 amino acids. The retained sequence is limited to the CDR3, 45 bases, with the frame set at the first base. The germline V and J ends show losses of 2 bases and 5 bases respectively, and no gene match explains 10 bases of the junction. CDR1 and CDR2 (SGDLS, YYNGEE) derive from the germline V gene.

Source: peripheral blood, taken in the second trimester of pregnancy. The chain is encoded by TRBV9 joined to TRBJ2-7; 7 nucleotides in the junction match TRBD2. This receptor was identified in a female donor with multiple sclerosis, enrolled in a pregnancy study. The CDR3: CASSVGSGGSHEQYF. The DNA sequence reads TGTGCCAGCAGCGTTGGGTCGGGAGGATCCCACGAGCAGTACTTC.